These T cell receptor beta chains were read from a single sample in a study of blood T cell repertoires in COVID-19. Profiled with immunoSEQ multiplex PCR; TCRdb holds only in-frame clones, not every one. The sample lists 110,000 to 150,000 clones, over 75% occurring once. The sequenced sample consisted of peripheral blood. These TCRs come from a human donor in a cohort sampled during active COVID-19. Both conserved end residues are trimmed from each CDR3. Fields, in order: D gene, V gene, J gene, CDR3 protein. D genes are given only for firm matches.

D: .; V: TRBV7-2; J: TRBJ1-1; CDR3: ASRVRQSTEAF
D: .; V: TRBV7-2; J: TRBJ1-1; CDR3: ASSLIQDTEAF
D: TRBD1; V: TRBV5-1; J: TRBJ1-1; CDR3: ASREGGRVLEAF
D: .; V: TRBV5-7; J: TRBJ1-5; CDR3: ASSLTKPQH
D: .; V: TRBV19; J: TRBJ2-6; CDR3: ASSPRGFEVLT
D: .; V: TRBV4-1; J: TRBJ1-5; CDR3: ASSQEGGARGNQPQH
D: .; V: TRBV18; J: TRBJ2-1; CDR3: ASSPRTGHRDEQF
D: .; V: TRBV12-3/TRBV12-4; J: TRBJ1-2; CDR3: ASKAKTDGYT
D: .; V: TRBV19; J: TRBJ2-1; CDR3: ASRAQNSYNEQF
D: TRBD1; V: TRBV5-4; J: TRBJ1-5; CDR3: ASSLDRGGGQH
D: TRBD2; V: TRBV4-3; J: TRBJ2-3; CDR3: ASSQEGLAGVDTQY
D: TRBD2; V: TRBV7-2; J: TRBJ2-1; CDR3: ASSISGGAYNEQF
D: .; V: TRBV6-5; J: TRBJ1-6; CDR3: ASSGKLNSPLH
D: .; V: TRBV4-3; J: TRBJ1-1; CDR3: ASSQDRLNTEAF
D: TRBD1; V: TRBV4-1; J: TRBJ1-6; CDR3: ASSRGTGAGNSPLH
D: TRBD1; V: TRBV5-1; J: TRBJ1-6; CDR3: ASSWTGGNSPLH
D: TRBD1; V: TRBV13; J: TRBJ2-7; CDR3: ASSSGDRPYEQY
D: .; V: TRBV5-6; J: TRBJ1-1; CDR3: ASSFVPEMNTEAF
D: .; V: TRBV7-9; J: TRBJ1-2; CDR3: ASSSRYYGYT
D: .; V: TRBV19; J: TRBJ1-1; CDR3: ASSGVTAGPTEAF
D: .; V: TRBV19; J: TRBJ1-4; CDR3: ASSEGRGQNEKLF
D: TRBD2; V: TRBV7-8; J: TRBJ2-3; CDR3: ASSLTGLALDTQY
D: .; V: TRBV7-9; J: TRBJ2-2; CDR3: ASSYPTGGTGELF
D: TRBD1; V: TRBV7-9; J: TRBJ2-1; CDR3: ASSLTTGGNEQF
D: .; V: TRBV9; J: TRBJ1-6; CDR3: ASSVGQGRNSPLH
D: TRBD1; V: TRBV19; J: TRBJ1-1; CDR3: ASNLGQGTPEAF
D: .; V: TRBV6-2/TRBV6-3; J: TRBJ1-5; CDR3: ASSYSRVQPQH
D: TRBD1; V: TRBV3-1/TRBV3-2; J: TRBJ2-3; CDR3: ASSRRQGAQDTQY
D: .; V: TRBV6-5; J: TRBJ2-1; CDR3: ASSTDTYNEQF
D: TRBD1; V: TRBV6-5; J: TRBJ1-5; CDR3: ASRYDRGLQPQH
D: .; V: TRBV27; J: TRBJ1-2; CDR3: ASSLSALYGYT
D: TRBD1; V: TRBV19; J: TRBJ1-5; CDR3: ASKKSGTGTLNQPQH
D: TRBD1; V: TRBV3-1/TRBV3-2; J: TRBJ1-1; CDR3: ASRQTGLGTEAF
D: TRBD2; V: TRBV3-1/TRBV3-2; J: TRBJ2-3; CDR3: ASSQDQVAGSQY
D: .; V: TRBV7-2; J: TRBJ1-6; CDR3: ASSLLGVGSPLH
D: .; V: TRBV7-9; J: TRBJ2-3; CDR3: ASSLGAATDTQY
D: TRBD2; V: TRBV27; J: TRBJ2-1; CDR3: ASSMTSGTPQF
D: TRBD1; V: TRBV2; J: TRBJ1-5; CDR3: ASSEGQGMGQPQH
D: .; V: TRBV7-9; J: TRBJ1-4; CDR3: ASTSYATNEKLF
D: .; V: TRBV6-6; J: TRBJ1-5; CDR3: ASSYPPGPQH
D: .; V: TRBV5-5; J: TRBJ2-1; CDR3: ASSLDRPHNEQF
D: TRBD2; V: TRBV7-2; J: TRBJ2-2; CDR3: ASSLRGGETGELF
D: .; V: TRBV4-3; J: TRBJ1-1; CDR3: ASSQDRMSTEAF
D: .; V: TRBV7-9; J: TRBJ2-5; CDR3: ASSFLQGVETQY
D: TRBD2; V: TRBV19; J: TRBJ2-2; CDR3: ASSSRLAGGAGELF
D: .; V: TRBV20-1; J: TRBJ2-1; CDR3: SAREDNEQF
D: .; V: TRBV5-4; J: TRBJ1-4; CDR3: ASSWRGEGKLF
D: TRBD1; V: TRBV7-9; J: TRBJ2-3; CDR3: ASSPPRDRGQDTQY
D: TRBD1; V: TRBV5-6; J: TRBJ2-7; CDR3: ASRSGQGYEQY
D: TRBD1; V: TRBV9; J: TRBJ2-2; CDR3: ASSVRTGATGELF
D: .; V: TRBV30; J: TRBJ2-1; CDR3: AWRALDEQF
D: TRBD2; V: TRBV4-3; J: TRBJ2-3; CDR3: ASSQAQRGVDTQY
D: TRBD2; V: TRBV11-3; J: TRBJ2-3; CDR3: ASSRLAGSTDTQY
D: TRBD2; V: TRBV7-8; J: TRBJ2-5; CDR3: ASSSFGGGETQY